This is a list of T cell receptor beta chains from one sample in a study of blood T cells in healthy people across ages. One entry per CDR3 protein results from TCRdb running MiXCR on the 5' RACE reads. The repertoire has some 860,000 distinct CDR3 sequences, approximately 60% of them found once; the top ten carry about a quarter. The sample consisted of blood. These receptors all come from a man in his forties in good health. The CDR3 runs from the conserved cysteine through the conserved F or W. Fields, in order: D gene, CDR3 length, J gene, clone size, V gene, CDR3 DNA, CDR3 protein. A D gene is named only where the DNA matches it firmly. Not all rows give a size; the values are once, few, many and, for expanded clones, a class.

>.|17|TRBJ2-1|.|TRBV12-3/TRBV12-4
TGTGCCAGCAGTTTTTATGTCGGCGCCCACTATTACAATGAGCAGTTCTTC
CASSFYVGAHYYNEQFF
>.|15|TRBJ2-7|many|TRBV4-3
TGCGCCAGCAGCCAGGGGACAGCGGGAGCCTACGAGCAGTACTTC
CASSQGTAGAYEQYF
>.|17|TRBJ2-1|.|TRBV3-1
TGTGCCAGCAGCCAAGATCGCTTTAGGGCCGCAAGTAGTGAGCAGTTCTTC
CASSQDRFRAASSEQFF
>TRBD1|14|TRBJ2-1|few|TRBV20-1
TGCAGTGCTGGCGACAGGGTTTGGTTCGGAGAGCAGTTCTTC
CSAGDRVWFGEQFF
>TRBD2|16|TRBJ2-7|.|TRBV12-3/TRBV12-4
TGTGCCAGCAGTTTTCGTAAGCGAGCGGGATTATATGAGCAGTACTTC
CASSFRKRAGLYEQYF
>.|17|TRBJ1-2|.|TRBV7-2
TGTGCCAGCAGCTTAGGTCAGCTCAAACCATATAACTATGGCTACACCTTC
CASSLGQLKPYNYGYTF
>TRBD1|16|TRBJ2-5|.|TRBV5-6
TGTGCCAGCAGCTTGGCGGCCGGGACAGCCCAAGAGACCCAGTACTTC
CASSLAAGTAQETQYF
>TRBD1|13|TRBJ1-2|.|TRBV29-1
TGCAGCGCCAGACAGGGTCGGGACTATGGCTACACCTTC
CSARQGRDYGYTF
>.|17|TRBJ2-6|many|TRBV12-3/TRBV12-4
TGTGCCAGCAGCCCCTCCGGACCCTACTCTGGGGCCAACGTCCTGACTTTC
CASSPSGPYSGANVLTF
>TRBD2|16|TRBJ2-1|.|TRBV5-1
TGCGCCAGCAGCTTGGCCGAACTAGCGGATATCAATGAGCAGTTCTTC
CASSLAELADINEQFF
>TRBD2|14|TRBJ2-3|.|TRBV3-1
TGTGCCAGCAGGTCGACTAGCGAGACAGATACGCAGTATTTT
CASRSTSETDTQYF
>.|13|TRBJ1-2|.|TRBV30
TGTGCCTGGGCCCGGGGCAGTAACTATGGCTACACCTTC
CAWARGSNYGYTF
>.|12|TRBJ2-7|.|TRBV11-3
TGTGCCAGCAGATCCCTCGGCAATGAGCAGTACTTC
CASRSLGNEQYF
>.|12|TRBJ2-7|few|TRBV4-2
TGTGCCAGCAGCCAAGATGATGACGAGCAGTACTTC
CASSQDDDEQYF
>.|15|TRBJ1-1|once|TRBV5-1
TGCGCCAGCAGCTTGGCAGGGGCTGCGACCCACGAAGCTTTCTTT
CASSLAGAATHEAFF
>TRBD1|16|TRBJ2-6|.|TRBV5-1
TGCGCCAGCAGGTCAGGGGGCGTCACTGGGGCCAACGTCCTGACTTTC
CASRSGGVTGANVLTF
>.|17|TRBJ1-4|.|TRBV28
TGTGCCAGCAGCGAATGGATGGAGCAGGGCGCGAGTGAAAAACTGTTTTTT
CASSEWMEQGASEKLFF
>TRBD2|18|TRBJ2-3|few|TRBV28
TGTGCCAGCAGCTTAGGACTAGCGGGGGGCACTAGCACAGATACGCAGTATTTT
CASSLGLAGGTSTDTQYF
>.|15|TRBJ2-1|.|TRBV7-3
TGTGCCAGCAGCTTTAGCGAAGGTGCCTACAATGAGCAGTTCTTC
CASSFSEGAYNEQFF
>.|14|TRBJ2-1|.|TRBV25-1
TGTGCCAGCAGTGAATTAATCGGACAAGAGACCCAGTTCTTC
CASSELIGQETQFF
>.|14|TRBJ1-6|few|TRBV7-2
TGTGCCAGCAGCTTATACGACAGAAATTCACCCCTCCACTTT
CASSLYDRNSPLHF
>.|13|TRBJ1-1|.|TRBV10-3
TGTGCCATCAATAAGAGGGAGAACACTGAAGCTTTCTTT
CAINKRENTEAFF
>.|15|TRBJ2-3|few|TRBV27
TGTGCCAGTACAATAACAGGGCTGAGCACAGATACGCAGTATTTT
CASTITGLSTDTQYF
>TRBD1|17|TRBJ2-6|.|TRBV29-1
TGCAGCACGGGTGGTGACAGGGGGCGCACTGGGGCCAACGTCCTGACTTTC
CSTGGDRGRTGANVLTF
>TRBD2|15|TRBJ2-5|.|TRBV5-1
TGCGCCAGCAGCGGGGGACTAGCAGCTAAGGTGGCCCAGTACTTC
CASSGGLAAKVAQYF
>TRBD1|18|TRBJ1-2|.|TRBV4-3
TGCGCCAGCAGCCGCCGCGTCCCGGGACAGGGAAATAACTATGGCTACACCTTC
CASSRRVPGQGNNYGYTF
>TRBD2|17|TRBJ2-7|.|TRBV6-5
TGTGCCAGCAGTTACTGGCTAGCGGGAGTGCCCTACAATGAGCAGTACTTC
CASSYWLAGVPYNEQYF
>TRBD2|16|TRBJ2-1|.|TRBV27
TGTGCCAGCAGTGGATTAGCGGGAGGAATCTACAATGAGCAGTTCTTC
CASSGLAGGIYNEQFF
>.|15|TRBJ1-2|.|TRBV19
TGTGCCAGTAGTAACGTGGGTACGGGTAAGGGTGGCTACACCTTC
CASSNVGTGKGGYTF
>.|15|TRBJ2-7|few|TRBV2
TGTGCCAGCAGCGATAGTAGTTTCATAGGCTACGAGCAGTACTTC
CASSDSSFIGYEQYF
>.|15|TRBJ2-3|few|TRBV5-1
TGCGCCAGCAGCTTGGCCGACACCAGCACAGATACGCAGTATTTT
CASSLADTSTDTQYF
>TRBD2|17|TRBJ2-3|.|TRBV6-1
TGTGCCAGTCGTCGGCTAGCGGGGGGCCTTCGCACAGATACGCAGTATTTT
CASRRLAGGLRTDTQYF
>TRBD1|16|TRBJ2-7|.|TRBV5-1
TGCGCCAGCAGCTTGGGCCCGACAGGGGACCCCTACGAGCAGTACTTC
CASSLGPTGDPYEQYF
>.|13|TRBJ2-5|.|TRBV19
TGTGCCACCCACGGAGGGGGCCGTCAGACCCAGTACTTC
CATHGGGRQTQYF
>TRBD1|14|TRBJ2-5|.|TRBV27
TGTGCCAGTACCGGGACAGGGAACCTAGAGACCCAGTACTTC
CASTGTGNLETQYF
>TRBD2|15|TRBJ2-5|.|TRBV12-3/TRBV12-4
TGTGCCAGCAGTTTAGGGGGACTACTACAAGAGACCCAGTACTTC
CASSLGGLLQETQYF
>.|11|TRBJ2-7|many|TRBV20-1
TGCAGTGTCCCATTACCGAGCGAGCAGTACTTC
CSVPLPSEQYF
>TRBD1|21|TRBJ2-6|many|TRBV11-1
TGTGCCAGCAGCACAGGAAAAGTCGGGGACAGGGGTTCCTCTGGGGCCAACGTCCTGACTTTC
CASSTGKVGDRGSSGANVLTF
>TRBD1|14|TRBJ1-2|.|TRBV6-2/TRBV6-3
TGTGCCAGCAGTCTCCGGGACAGCACCTATGGCTACACCTTC
CASSLRDSTYGYTF
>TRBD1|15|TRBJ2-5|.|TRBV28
TGTGCCAGCAGTTTACCGGGACAGCCAAAAGAGACCCAGTACTTC
CASSLPGQPKETQYF
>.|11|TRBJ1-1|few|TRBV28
TGTGCCAGCAGTTTATTGACTGAAGCTTTCTTT
CASSLLTEAFF
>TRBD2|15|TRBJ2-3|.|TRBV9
TGTGCCAGCAGCGGGGACTACTTGGGGGGGGATACGCAGTATTTT
CASSGDYLGGDTQYF
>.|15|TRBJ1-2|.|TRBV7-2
TGTGCCAGCAGCCCTACCGGGAGGTCGTGGGATGGCTACACCTTC
CASSPTGRSWDGYTF
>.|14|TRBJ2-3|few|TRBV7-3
TGTGCCAGCAGCTTTTACGAAGGCACAGATACGCAGTATTTT
CASSFYEGTDTQYF
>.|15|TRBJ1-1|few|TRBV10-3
TGTGCCATCAGGGAAGCAGGGGAGCAGAACACTGAAGCTTTCTTT
CAIREAGEQNTEAFF
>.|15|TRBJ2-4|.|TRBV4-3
TGCGCCAGCAGCCAAGATATAGGGGCCAAAAACATTCAGTACTTC
CASSQDIGAKNIQYF
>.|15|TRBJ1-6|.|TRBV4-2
TGTGCCAGCAGCCAAGGGAGGGGAGGTAATTCACCCCTCCACTTT
CASSQGRGGNSPLHF
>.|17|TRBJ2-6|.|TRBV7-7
TGTGCTAGCAGCTTAGGAACGGACCACTCAGGGGCCAACGTCCCGACTTTC
CASSLGTDHSGANVPTF
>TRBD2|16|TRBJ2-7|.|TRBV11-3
TGTGCCAGCAGCCGGACTAGCGGGAGTGGCCCCTACGAGCAGTACTTC
CASSRTSGSGPYEQYF
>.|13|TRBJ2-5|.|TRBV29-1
TGCAGCGTCCTACCGGGACAACAAGAGACCCAGTACTTC
CSVLPGQQETQYF
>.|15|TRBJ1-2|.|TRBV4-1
TGCGCCAGCAGCCAAGACTGGGGGGGAGGGTATGGCTACACCTTC
CASSQDWGGGYGYTF
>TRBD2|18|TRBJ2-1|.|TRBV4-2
TGTGCCAGCAGCCAATTCTTGGGGACTAGCGGGAGATACAATGAGCAGTTCTTC
CASSQFLGTSGRYNEQFF
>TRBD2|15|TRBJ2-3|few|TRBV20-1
TGCAGTGCTCGGACTAGCGGGAGGGAGGCAGATACGCAGTATTTT
CSARTSGREADTQYF
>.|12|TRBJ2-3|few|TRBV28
TGTGCCACGACGCTCGGCGCAGATACGCAGTATTTT
CATTLGADTQYF
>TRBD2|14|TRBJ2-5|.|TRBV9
TGTGCCAGCAGCGTAGGGGGAGGGACGGAGACCCAGTACTTC
CASSVGGGTETQYF
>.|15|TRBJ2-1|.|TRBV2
TGTGCCAACTCCCCCCGACCCCTTGGGAACAATGAGCAGTTCTTC
CANSPRPLGNNEQFF